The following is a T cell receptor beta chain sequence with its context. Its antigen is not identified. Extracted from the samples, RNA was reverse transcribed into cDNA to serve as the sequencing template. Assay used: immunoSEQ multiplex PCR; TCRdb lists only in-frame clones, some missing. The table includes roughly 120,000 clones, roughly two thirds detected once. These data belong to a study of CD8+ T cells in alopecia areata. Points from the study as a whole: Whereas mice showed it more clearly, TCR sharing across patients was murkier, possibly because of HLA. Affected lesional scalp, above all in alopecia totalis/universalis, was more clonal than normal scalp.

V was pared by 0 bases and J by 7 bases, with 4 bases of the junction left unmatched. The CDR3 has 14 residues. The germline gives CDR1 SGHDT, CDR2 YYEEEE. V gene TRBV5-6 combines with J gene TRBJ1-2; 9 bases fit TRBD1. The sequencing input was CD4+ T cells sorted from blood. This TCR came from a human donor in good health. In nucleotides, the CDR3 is TGTGCCAGCAGCTTGGTACAGGGGGCGACTGGCTACACCTTC. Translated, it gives CASSLVQGATGYTF.